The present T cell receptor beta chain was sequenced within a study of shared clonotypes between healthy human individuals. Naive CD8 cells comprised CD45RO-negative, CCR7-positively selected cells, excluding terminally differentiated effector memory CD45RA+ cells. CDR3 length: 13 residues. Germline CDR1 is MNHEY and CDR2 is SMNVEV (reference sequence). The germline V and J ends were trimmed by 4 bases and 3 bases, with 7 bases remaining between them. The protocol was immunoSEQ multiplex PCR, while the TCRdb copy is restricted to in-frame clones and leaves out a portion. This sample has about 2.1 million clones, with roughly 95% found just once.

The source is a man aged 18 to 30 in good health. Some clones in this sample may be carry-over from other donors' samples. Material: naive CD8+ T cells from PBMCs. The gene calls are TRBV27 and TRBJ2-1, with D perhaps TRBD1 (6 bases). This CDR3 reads CASSWDNYNEQFF. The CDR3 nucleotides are TGTGCCAGCAGTTGGGACAACTACAATGAGCAGTTCTTC.